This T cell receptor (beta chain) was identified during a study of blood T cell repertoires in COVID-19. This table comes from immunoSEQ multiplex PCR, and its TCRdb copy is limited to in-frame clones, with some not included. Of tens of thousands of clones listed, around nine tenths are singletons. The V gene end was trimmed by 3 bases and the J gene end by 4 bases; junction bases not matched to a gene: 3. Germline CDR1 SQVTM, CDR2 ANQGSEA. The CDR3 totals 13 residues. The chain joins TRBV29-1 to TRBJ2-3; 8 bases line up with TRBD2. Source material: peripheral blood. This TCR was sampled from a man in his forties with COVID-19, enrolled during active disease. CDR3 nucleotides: TGCAGCGTTGAGGGGCGGGGGGCAGATACGCAGTATTTT. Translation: CSVEGRGADTQYF.